This T cell receptor (beta chain) was captured by sequencing in a study of T cells in Graves' hyperthyroidism and ophthalmopathy. The source material, RNA transcripts, was used to amplify TCR beta CDR3 regions. Researchers ran a first-round RT-PCR on the TCR CDR3 using the HTBI primer set. In TCRdb, the multiplex PCR reads were re-called with MiXCR into one record per CDR3 protein. The profile shows approximately 430,000 distinct CDR3 sequences, more than 15% of them singletons. This clonotype has a handful of counts. Its matching antigen is unknown. Trimming removed 10 bases from V and 0 bases from J, with 16 bases in between. Germline assignment: CDR1 LNHDA and CDR2 SQIVND (reference sequence). This CDR3 has 14 residues. General study results and limits: Ophthalmopathy got predicted by the model a median approximately 6.4 months before its onset. Separating ophthalmopathy from stable hyperthyroidism was achieved by a 13 V-J model.

Diagnosis of hyperthyroidism was new in patients aged 18 to 65, and its duration was under 2 months. Researchers barred patients who had uncontrolled infection, other autoimmune disease, pregnancy or lactation. Input material: blood. The chain uses TRBV19 and TRBJ2-7; the D gene is possibly TRBD1 (5 bases). The clonotype originates from a woman between 18 and 29 years old with Graves' hyperthyroidism. Here the CDR3 DNA reads TGTGCCACCTCGCCGCTAGGGGTCTCCTACGAGCAGTACTTC. Its protein is CATSPLGVSYEQYF.